This T cell receptor beta chain was recorded in a study of patients and donors after allogeneic stem cell transplantation. TCRdb reprocessed the RT-PCR reads with MiXCR, giving one entry per CDR3 protein. Among about 110,000 distinct CDR3 sequences, less than 45% were seen once, and the ten largest hold around 26%. The CDR3 totals 13 residues. V dropped 5 bases and J dropped 3 bases, with 13 bases sitting between them. Germline CDR1 and CDR2: SQVTM and ANQGSEA. The V and J genes are TRBV29-1 and TRBJ1-2, with a weak D call TRBD1 (5 bases). Sample: blood, either unsorted or a sorted T cell fraction (not recorded which). The origin of this receptor is a human donor who was either an allogeneic HSCT recipient or a stem cell or donor lymphocyte infusion donor (not recorded which). It is not recorded whose cells these are; they may come from a transplant donor. The chain's CDR3 is CSVHLTADYGYTF. CDR3 in DNA: TGCAGCGTTCACCTGACAGCTGACTATGGCTACACCTTC. The full variable domain, completed using reference TRBV29-1 and TRBJ1-2, is SAVISQKPSRDICQRGTSLTIQCQVDSQVTMMFWYRQQPGQSLTLIATANQGSEATYESGFVIDKFPISRPNLTFSTLTVSNMSPEDSSIYLCSVHLTADYGYTFGSGTRLTVV.